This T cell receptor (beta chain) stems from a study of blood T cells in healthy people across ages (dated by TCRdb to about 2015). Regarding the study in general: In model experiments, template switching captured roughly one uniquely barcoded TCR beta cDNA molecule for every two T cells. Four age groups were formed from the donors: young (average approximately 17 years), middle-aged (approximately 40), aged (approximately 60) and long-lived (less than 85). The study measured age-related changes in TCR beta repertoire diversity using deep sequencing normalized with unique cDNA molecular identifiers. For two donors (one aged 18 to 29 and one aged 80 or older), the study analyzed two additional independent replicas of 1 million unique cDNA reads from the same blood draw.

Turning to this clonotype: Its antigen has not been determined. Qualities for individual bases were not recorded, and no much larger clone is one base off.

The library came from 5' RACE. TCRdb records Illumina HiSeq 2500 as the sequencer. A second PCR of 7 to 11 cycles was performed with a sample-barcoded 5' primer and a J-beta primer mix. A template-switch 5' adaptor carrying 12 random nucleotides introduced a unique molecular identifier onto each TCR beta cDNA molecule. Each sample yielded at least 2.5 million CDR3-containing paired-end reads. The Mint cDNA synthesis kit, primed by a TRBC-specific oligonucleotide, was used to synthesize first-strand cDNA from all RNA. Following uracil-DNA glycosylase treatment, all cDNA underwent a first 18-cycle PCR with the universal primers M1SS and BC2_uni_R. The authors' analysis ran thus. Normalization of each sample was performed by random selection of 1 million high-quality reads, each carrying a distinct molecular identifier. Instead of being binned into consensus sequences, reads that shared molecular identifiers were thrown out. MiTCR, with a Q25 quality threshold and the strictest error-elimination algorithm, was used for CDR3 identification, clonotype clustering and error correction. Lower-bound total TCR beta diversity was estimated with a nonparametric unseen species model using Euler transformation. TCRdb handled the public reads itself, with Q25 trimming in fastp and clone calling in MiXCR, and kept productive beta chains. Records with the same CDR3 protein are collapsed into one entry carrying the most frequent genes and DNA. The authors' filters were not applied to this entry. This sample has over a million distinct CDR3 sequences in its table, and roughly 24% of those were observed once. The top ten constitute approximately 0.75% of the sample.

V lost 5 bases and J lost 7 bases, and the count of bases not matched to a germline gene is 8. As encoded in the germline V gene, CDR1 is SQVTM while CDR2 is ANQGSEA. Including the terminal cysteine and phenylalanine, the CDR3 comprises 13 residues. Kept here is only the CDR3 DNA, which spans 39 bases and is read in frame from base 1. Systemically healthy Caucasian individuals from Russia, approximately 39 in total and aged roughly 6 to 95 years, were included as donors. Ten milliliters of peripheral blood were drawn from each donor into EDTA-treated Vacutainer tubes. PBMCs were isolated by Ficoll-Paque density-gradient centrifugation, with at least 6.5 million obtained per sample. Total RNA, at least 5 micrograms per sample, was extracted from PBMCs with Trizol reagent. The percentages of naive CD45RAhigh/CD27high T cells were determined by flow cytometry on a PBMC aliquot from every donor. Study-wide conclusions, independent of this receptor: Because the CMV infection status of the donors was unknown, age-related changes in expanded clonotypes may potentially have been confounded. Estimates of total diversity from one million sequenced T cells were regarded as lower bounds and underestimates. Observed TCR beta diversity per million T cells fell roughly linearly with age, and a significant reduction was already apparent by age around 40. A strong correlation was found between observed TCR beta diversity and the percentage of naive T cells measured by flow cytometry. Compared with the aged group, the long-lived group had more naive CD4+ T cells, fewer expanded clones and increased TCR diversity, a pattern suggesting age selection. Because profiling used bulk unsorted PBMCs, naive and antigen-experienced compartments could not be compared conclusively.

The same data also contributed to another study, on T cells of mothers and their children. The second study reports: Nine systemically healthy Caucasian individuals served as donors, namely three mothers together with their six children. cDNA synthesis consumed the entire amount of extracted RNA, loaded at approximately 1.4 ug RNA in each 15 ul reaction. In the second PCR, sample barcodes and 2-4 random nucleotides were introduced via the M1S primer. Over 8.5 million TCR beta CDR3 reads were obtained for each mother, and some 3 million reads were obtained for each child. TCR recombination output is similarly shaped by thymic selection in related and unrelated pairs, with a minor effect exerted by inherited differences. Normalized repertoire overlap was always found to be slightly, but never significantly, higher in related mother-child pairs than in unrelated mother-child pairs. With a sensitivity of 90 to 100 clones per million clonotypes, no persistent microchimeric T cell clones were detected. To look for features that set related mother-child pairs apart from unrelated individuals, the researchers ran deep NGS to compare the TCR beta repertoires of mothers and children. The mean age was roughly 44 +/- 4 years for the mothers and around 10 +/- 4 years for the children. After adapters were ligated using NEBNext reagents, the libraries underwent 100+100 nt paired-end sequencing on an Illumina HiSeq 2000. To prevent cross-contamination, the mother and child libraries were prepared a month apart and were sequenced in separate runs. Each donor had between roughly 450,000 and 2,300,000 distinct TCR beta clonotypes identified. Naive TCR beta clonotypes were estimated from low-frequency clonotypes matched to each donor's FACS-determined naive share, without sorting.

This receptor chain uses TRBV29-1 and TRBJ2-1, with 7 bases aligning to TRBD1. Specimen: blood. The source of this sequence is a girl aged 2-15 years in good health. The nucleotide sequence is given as TGCAGCGTTTTGTACAGGGGAGAGAATGAGCAGTTCTTC. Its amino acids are CSVLYRGENEQFF.